The 4 T cell receptor beta chains in this list originate from one sample, sequenced in a study of early T cells in non-severe SARS-CoV-2 infection. TCRdb reprocessed the 5' RACE reads with MiXCR, giving one entry per CDR3 protein. The sample includes some 46,000 distinct CDR3 sequences, approximately 6.5% of them seen just once. The sample consisted of whole blood, taken at baseline. The receptors were gathered from an adult who was a healthcare worker with PCR-confirmed SARS-CoV-2 infection or an uninfected control (not recorded which).

The genes are TRBV7-2 and TRBJ2-5; TRBD2 matches 9 bases. Losses at the gene ends were 5 bases for V and 5 bases for J; bases not matched to a gene: 6. Germline values: CDR1 SGHTA, CDR2 FQGNSA. The CDR3 is made up of 14 amino acids. CDR3 loop: CASSRGGASETQYF. The CDR3 nucleotides read TGTGCCAGCAGCCGCGGGGGGGCTTCGGAGACCCAGTACTTC.

This clonotype was counted ten times or more. As DNA, the CDR3 is TGTGCCAGCAGTGTAACTAGCGGAGCTTACGAGCAGTACTTC. Translated: CASSVTSGAYEQYF. The V and J genes are TRBV6-1 and TRBJ2-7; TRBD2 agrees at 8 bases. The length of the CDR3 is 14 residues. J gave up 4 bases and V 4 bases, and 6 bases lay outside the gene matches. CDR1 and CDR2 (germline): MNHNS, SASEGT.

This clonotype was seen a handful of times. The V gene is TRBV7-9, the J gene TRBJ2-1; D might be TRBD1 (6 bases). This CDR3 is 13 amino acids long. Germline V CDR1 and CDR2: SEHNR, FQNEAQ (reference sequence). Trimming shortened V by 2 bases and J by 6 bases, and 8 bases separated the two germline ends. The CDR3 reads CASSLPQGNEQFF. The CDR3 DNA is TGTGCCAGCAGCTTACCACAGGGCAATGAGCAGTTCTTC.

This clonotype has a count of ten or more. The chain uses TRBV20-1 and TRBJ1-5; D unclear. Trimming left V 1 base short and J 5 bases short, with 3 bases between. The V gene's germline CDR1 is DFQATT and CDR2 SNEGSKA (reference sequence). This CDR3 comprises 11 residues. CDR3 sequence reads: CSARGDQPQHF. The DNA of the CDR3 is TGCAGTGCTAGAGGGGATCAGCCCCAGCATTTT.